This T cell receptor (beta chain) is drawn from a study of blood T cells in healthy people across ages. V lost 1 base and J 3 bases, leaving 13 bases between the germline ends. The length of the CDR3 is 14 residues. Germline CDR1 is GTSNPN and CDR2 is SVGIG (reference sequence). General study findings and limits: Unsorted PBMC input precluded a conclusive naive versus antigen-experienced comparison.

Alongside a J-beta primer mix, a sample-barcoded 5' primer served in a second PCR lasting roughly 6 to 12 cycles. TCRdb ran MiXCR on the 5' RACE reads and lists one entry per CDR3 protein. The data contain about 730,000 distinct CDR3 sequences, approximately 43% of them seen just once; the ten biggest clones take up less than 25%. About this clonotype: Its cognate antigen is unknown.

The clonotype was recovered from a woman aged 55-70 years in good health. Sequenced: blood. This chain uses TRBV30 with TRBJ2-7; D is possibly TRBD1 or TRBD2 (6 bases each). For the CDR3, the DNA is TGTGCCTGGAGTGCCGGGGGCTCGGGCTACGAGCAGTACTTC. Amino acid sequence: CAWSAGGSGYEQYF.